The 26 T cell receptor beta chains below all came from one sample that was sequenced in a study of blood T cells in healthy people across ages. Primed by a sample-barcoded 5' primer and a J-beta primer mix, a second PCR proceeded for about 6 to 11 cycles. TCRdb re-derived calls from the 5' RACE reads in MiXCR, one entry per CDR3 protein. The table includes 1,300,000 or so distinct CDR3 sequences, roughly 59% detected once. Sequencing used blood. The source of these receptors is a man aged 18 to 35 in good health.

V usage is TRBV7-2 and J usage is TRBJ2-7; D gene uncertain. The CDR3 has 11 residues. Looked up from germline, CDR1 is SGHTA and CDR2 is FQGNSA. The germline V and J ends were trimmed by 5 bases and 5 bases, with 7 bases remaining between them. The chain's CDR3 is CASSVRDEQYF. In DNA, the CDR3 is TGTGCCAGCAGCGTGAGAGACGAGCAGTACTTC.

This clonotype was counted once. The rearrangement joins TRBV28 to TRBJ2-5, with D tentatively TRBD1 or TRBD2 (5 bases each). The CDR3 contains 17 residues. The V end lost 8 bases, the J end lost 4 bases, and 26 bases lay between the germline ends. The germline V gene has CDR1 MDHEN and CDR2 SYDVKM. CDR3 sequence: CASRPLEGAGVSETQYF. DNA for the CDR3: TGTGCCAGCCGTCCCCTGGAAGGGGCCGGGGTTTCAGAGACCCAGTACTTC. The whole variable domain, filled in from reference TRBV28 and TRBJ2-5, reads DVKVTQSSRYLVKRTGEKVFLECVQDMDHENMFWYRQDPGLGLRLIYFSYDVKMKEKGDIPEGYSVSREKKERFSLILESASTNQTSMYLCASRPLEGAGVSETQYFGPGTRLLVL.

The genes are TRBV9 and TRBJ2-3, with D unresolved. The V gene lost 0 bases and the J gene lost 4 bases, with 9 bases spanning the gap. CDR3 length equals 14 residues. Germline-derived CDR1 and CDR2 are SGDLS and YYNGEE. DNA of the CDR3: TGTGCCAGCAGCGTAGGACCCCACCCAGATACGCAGTATTTT. It codes for CASSVGPHPDTQYF.

The chain combines TRBV15 with TRBJ2-7, with 7 nucleotides matching TRBD1. The V gene's germline CDR1 is LNHNV and CDR2 YYDKDF (reference sequence). V lost 1 base to trimming and J lost 7 bases; unmatched junction nucleotides: 7. This CDR3 is 14 amino acids long. CDR3 sequence: CATSRAGTDKEQYF. CDR3 bases: TGTGCCACCAGCAGAGCGGGGACAGATAAAGAGCAGTACTTC.

In its sample, this clonotype was seen a few times. This chain connects TRBV5-1 to TRBJ2-7; 7 nucleotides line up with TRBD2. J gave up 0 bases and V 0 bases, and 15 bases lay outside the gene matches. The CDR3 is 19 amino acids. Germline values: CDR1 SGHRS, CDR2 YFSETQ. DNA for the CDR3: TGCGCCAGCAGCTTGGCCCTCCCCGGCTTTGCGGGGGTCTCCTACGAGCAGTACTTC. Its protein product is CASSLALPGFAGVSYEQYF.

The chain combines TRBV30 with TRBJ2-6; a possible D gene is TRBD1 (6 bases). The CDR3 is 15 amino acids. Trimming stripped 2 bases from V and 2 bases from J, with 10 bases between. CDR1 and CDR2 from the germline V gene are GTSNPN and SVGIG (reference sequence). The CDR3 is CAWSPGVPGANVLTF. The CDR3 DNA follows: TGTGCCTGGAGTCCAGGGGTTCCTGGGGCCAACGTCCTGACTTTC.

The chain employs TRBV5-6 and TRBJ1-1; TRBD1 matches 8 bases. The CDR3 spans 13 residues. V shed 4 bases, J shed 6 bases, and the junction held 5 bases outside the gene matches. The germline CDR1 and CDR2 sequences are SGHDT and YYEEEE. CDR3: CASSQGAWAEAFF. In nucleotides, the CDR3 is TGTGCCAGCAGCCAGGGGGCCTGGGCTGAAGCTTTCTTT. The full variable domain, in which reference TRBV5-6 and TRBJ1-1 provide the parts outside the CDR3, is DAGVTQSPTHLIKTRGQQVTLRCSPKSGHDTVSWYQQALGQGPQFIFQYYEEEERQRGNFPDRFSGHQFPNYSSELNVNALLLGDSALYLCASSQGAWAEAFFGQGTRLTVV.

J is TRBJ1-3 and V is TRBV6-5, with unresolved D. The CDR3 covers 15 residues. Trimming left V 2 bases short and J 2 bases short, with 10 bases between. Germline CDR1 and CDR2: MNHEY and SVGAGI. In DNA, the CDR3 is TGTGCCAGCAGTTACGGGTGGGATCCTGGAAACACCATATATTTT. Translating it yields CASSYGWDPGNTIYF.

This clonotype was observed a few times. The chain has TRBV29-1 and TRBJ2-7, with D maybe TRBD1 (5 bases). Germline V gives CDR1 SQVTM, CDR2 ANQGSEA. The CDR3 consists of 12 residues. The V end was cut by 0 bases, the J end by 4 bases, with 7 bases between. The CDR3 nucleotides are TGCAGCGTTGAAGATAGACAGTACGAGCAGTACTTC. Translated: CSVEDRQYEQYF.

The chain joins TRBV28 to TRBJ2-5; a weak D match, TRBD2 (6 bases). V gave up 5 bases and J gave up 7 bases, with 17 bases separating them. The germline V gene has CDR1 MDHEN and CDR2 SYDVKM. This CDR3 has 14 residues. The CDR3: CASSPGVTPGTQYF. The CDR3 DNA follows: TGTGCCAGCAGTCCGGGGGTGACTCCCGGGACCCAGTACTTC.

J is TRBJ1-1 and V is TRBV4-1; D remains ambiguous. CDR3 length: 15 amino acids. The germline V gene has CDR1 MGHRA and CDR2 YSYEKL. V lost 1 base, J lost 6 bases, and 15 bases lay in between. The chain's CDR3 is CASSQVSLTQAEAFF. In DNA, the CDR3 is TGCGCCAGCAGCCAAGTGAGTTTGACACAAGCTGAAGCTTTCTTT.

Details on this clonotype: One junction end does not reproduce the germline sequence, and a read error may be involved. CDR3 loop: CASTYGTVYYGYTF. The DNA for the CDR3 is TGTGCCAGCACTTACGGGACAGTCTACTATGGCTACACCTTC. The V and J genes are TRBV6-2 or TRBV6-3 and TRBJ1-2, with 7 bases aligning to TRBD1. Per germline, CDR1 MNHEY and CDR2 SVGEGT. There are 14 residues in the CDR3.

CDR3 sequence reads: CASSSFGFETQYF. The CDR3 DNA is TGCGCCAGCAGCTCCTTCGGCTTTGAGACCCAGTACTTC. The rearrangement uses TRBV5-1 and TRBJ2-5; no firm D call. Germline V gene sequence: CDR1 SGHRS, CDR2 YFSETQ. The CDR3 sequence is 13 residues long. V lost 3 bases and J lost 5, with 11 bases in between. Complete variable domain (other parts from reference TRBV5-1 and TRBJ2-5): KAGVTQTPRYLIKTRGQQVTLSCSPISGHRSVSWYQQTPGQGLQFLFEYFSETQRNKGNFPGRFSGRQFSNSRSEMNVSTLELGDSALYLCASSSFGFETQYFGPGTRLLVL.

This chain links TRBV3-1 with TRBJ2-7; unclear D gene. The J call could be wrong; TRBJ2-5 is a better fit for the DNA end. This CDR3 has 12 amino acids. Germline lookup yields CDR1 LGHDT and CDR2 YNNKEL (reference sequence). This chain's CDR3 is CASSQVDETQYF. Written as DNA, the CDR3 is TGTGCCAGCAGCCAAGTGGATGAGACCCAGTACTTC.

The genes are TRBV4-1 and TRBJ2-3; D may be TRBD1 or TRBD2 (5 bases each). The ends were cut back, 4 bases at V and 4 bases at J, with 18 bases in the middle. This CDR3 spans 16 amino acids. CDR1 is MGHRA and CDR2 is YSYEKL in the germline V gene. DNA for the CDR3: TGCGCCAGCAGCCCCCGGGGCCTCGTCCGATCAGATACGCAGTATTTT. Protein product: CASSPRGLVRSDTQYF.

The V gene is TRBV20-1, the J gene TRBJ2-1, with 9 bases aligning to TRBD2. The V gene end was trimmed by 6 bases and the J gene end by 4 bases; junction bases not matched to a gene: 7. Germline CDR1 and CDR2: DFQATT and SNEGSKA (reference sequence). CDR3 length equals 14 residues. CDR3: CSATRLAEYNEQFF. The CDR3, as DNA: TGCAGTGCGACCAGACTAGCGGAATACAATGAGCAGTTCTTC.

This chain links TRBV6-2 or TRBV6-3 with TRBJ1-1; D gene unclear. Germline loops: CDR1 MNHEY, CDR2 SVGEGT. The CDR3 is 14 residues long. V dropped 2 bases and J dropped 3 bases, with 10 bases sitting between them. This CDR3 is CASSYTSRDTEAFF. The CDR3 DNA reads as TGTGCCAGCAGTTACACGAGTAGGGACACTGAAGCTTTCTTT.

This clonotype came up a few times. The V call is TRBV28, the J call TRBJ1-4; D uncertain. The CDR3 contains 16 residues. Germline CDR1 reads MDHEN; CDR2 reads SYDVKM. V lost 7 bases and J 0 bases, leaving 15 bases between the germline ends. For the CDR3, the DNA is TGTGCCAGCAATGCCGCGACGGAGACAACTAATGAAAAACTGTTTTTT. This encodes CASNAATETTNEKLFF.

The genes are TRBV5-1 and TRBJ2-4; 8 bases are shared with TRBD1. J lost 10 bases, V lost 4 bases, and 16 bases had no gene match. This CDR3 is 16 amino acids long. The V gene's germline CDR1 is SGHRS and CDR2 YFSETQ. In nucleotides, the CDR3 is TGCGCCAGCAGCCAGCCGGACAGGGCGGGGATGGATATTCAGTACTTC. Its protein product is CASSQPDRAGMDIQYF.

CDR3 residues: CASTKTAGLGKLFF. CDR3 DNA: TGTGCCAGCACCAAGACAGCAGGACTAGGAAAACTGTTTTTT. The V and J genes are TRBV12-3 or TRBV12-4 and TRBJ1-4, with D perhaps matching TRBD1 (5 bases). This CDR3 has 14 residues. Deletions cut 7 bases from V and 10 bases from J, with 19 bases between.

V and J are TRBV11-1 and TRBJ2-1; D call uncertain. The CDR3 runs 15 residues. Per germline, CDR1 SGHAT and CDR2 FQDESV (reference sequence). V dropped 10 bases and J dropped 0 bases, with 16 bases sitting between them. As DNA, the CDR3 is TGTGCCACTGACTCAAAGGGAAGCTCCTACAATGAGCAGTTCTTC. Its translation is CATDSKGSSYNEQFF.

With respect to this clonotype: An end of the junction differs from the germline gene, which may be a read error. The genes are TRBV4-2 and TRBJ2-1; D is ambiguous. TRBJ2-7 explains the end of the DNA better; the J call may be wrong. The CDR3 covers 12 residues. Germline V gene sequence: CDR1 LGHNA, CDR2 YNFKEQ. The CDR3 nucleotides are TGTGTCAGCAGCCCCTCCTCGAGAGAGCAGTACTTC. This encodes CVSSPSSREQYF.

The rearrangement uses TRBV6-1 and TRBJ1-2, with 9 nucleotides matching TRBD1. Germline V gene lookup returns CDR1 MNHNS and CDR2 SASEGT. The CDR3 is made up of 14 amino acids. V was pared by 6 bases and J by 6 bases, with 8 bases of the junction left unmatched. The CDR3 DNA sequence: TGTGCCAGCAGAGGGATCGGGACAGGGAATGGCTACACCTTC. It specifies CASRGIGTGNGYTF.

The V and J genes are TRBV27 and TRBJ2-2; 9 positions match TRBD2. J gave up 7 bases and V 8 bases, and 11 bases lay outside the gene matches. Germline V gives CDR1 MNHEY, CDR2 SMNVEV (reference sequence). This CDR3 contains 15 residues. The CDR3 spells CASALRTSVGGELFF. The CDR3 region has the DNA TGTGCCAGCGCGTTGAGGACTAGCGTCGGCGGGGAGCTGTTTTTT.

This clonotype has a handful of counts. The chain uses TRBV6-5 and TRBJ2-5; 9 nucleotides align to TRBD2. The germline gives CDR1 MNHEY, CDR2 SVGAGI. V lost 2 bases and J lost 5; bases outside the gene matches: 12. The CDR3 sequence is 17 residues long. CDR3 in amino acids: CASSYTAGLALGETQYF. As DNA, the CDR3 is TGTGCCAGCAGTTACACTGCAGGACTAGCGTTAGGGGAGACCCAGTACTTC.

This clonotype turned up a few times. The chain carries TRBV12-3 or TRBV12-4 and TRBJ2-7, with 8 positions matching TRBD2. V lost 0 bases to trimming and J lost 0 bases; unmatched junction nucleotides: 4. The CDR3 has 16 amino acids. The CDR3 DNA is TGTGCCAGCAGTTTAGCCTATAGCGGGAACTCCTACGAGCAGTACTTC. It yields the protein CASSLAYSGNSYEQYF.